The entry below gives a single T cell receptor (beta chain) sequence along with its context. Its antigen remains unknown. The CDR3 is 16 amino acids. The germline V gene encodes CDR1 SGHAT and CDR2 FQNNGV. V was pared by 0 bases and J by 4 bases, with 6 bases of the junction left unmatched. The data are from a study of blood T cells in healthy people across ages. General study findings and limits: It was held that the diversity estimates obtained from one million T cells were underestimates.

Primed by a sample-barcoded 5' primer and a J-beta primer mix, a second PCR proceeded for about 6 to 11 cycles. TCRdb re-called the 5' RACE reads with MiXCR, one entry per CDR3 protein. The data contain under 2,000,000 distinct CDR3 sequences, just under 50% of them seen just once; the ten biggest clones take up around 2.1%. This clonotype originated in a woman in her forties in good health. Specimen: blood. The gene calls are TRBV11-2 and TRBJ2-7; 10 bases agree with TRBD2. For the CDR3, the DNA is TGTGCCAGCAGCTTAGATCAAAGCGGGGGGGCATACGAGCAGTACTTC. Encoded protein: CASSLDQSGGAYEQYF.